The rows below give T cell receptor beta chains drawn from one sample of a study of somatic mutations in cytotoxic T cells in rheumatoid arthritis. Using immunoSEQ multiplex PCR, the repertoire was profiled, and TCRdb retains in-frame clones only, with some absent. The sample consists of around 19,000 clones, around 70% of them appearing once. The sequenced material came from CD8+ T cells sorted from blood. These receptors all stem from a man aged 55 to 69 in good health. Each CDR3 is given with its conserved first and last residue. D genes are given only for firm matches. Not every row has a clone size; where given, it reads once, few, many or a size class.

CDR3 DNA: TGTGCCAGCAGTATGAAGCCCAGGGAGCTGTTTTTT; CDR3 protein: CASSMKPRELFF; clone size: few; V gene: TRBV6-6; J gene: TRBJ2-2; D gene: NA
CDR3 DNA: TGTGCCAGCAGTGAACTGCCTAGCGGGGGTTCCACAGATACGCAGTATTTT; CDR3 protein: CASSELPSGGSTDTQYF; clone size: NA; V gene: TRBV6-1; J gene: TRBJ2-3; D gene: TRBD2
CDR3 DNA: TGTGCCAGCAGTTACTCGATACAGCGGGAGAGGAGTGAGCAGTTCTTC; CDR3 protein: CASSYSIQRERSEQFF; clone size: NA; V gene: TRBV6-7; J gene: TRBJ2-1; D gene: TRBD2
CDR3 DNA: TGTGCCAGCAGCTCGGACAGGCACAATCAGCCCCAGCATTTT; CDR3 protein: CASSSDRHNQPQHF; clone size: NA; V gene: TRBV5-6; J gene: TRBJ1-5; D gene: TRBD1
CDR3 DNA: TGCGCCAGCAGCTTTCGGGACAGGGGTTACGAGCAGTACTTC; CDR3 protein: CASSFRDRGYEQYF; clone size: NA; V gene: TRBV5-1; J gene: TRBJ2-7; D gene: TRBD1
CDR3 DNA: TGTGCCAGCAGTTACTCCCCATGGACAGATGAGCAGTTCTTC; CDR3 protein: CASSYSPWTDEQFF; clone size: NA; V gene: TRBV6-5; J gene: TRBJ2-1; D gene: NA
CDR3 DNA: TGTGCCAGTAGGTCAACTAGCGGGAGTTTCGACGAGCAGTACTTC; CDR3 protein: CASRSTSGSFDEQYF; clone size: few; V gene: TRBV19; J gene: TRBJ2-7; D gene: TRBD2
CDR3 DNA: TGCGCCAGCAGCTTGGATCCGACAGGTTACAATGAGCAGTTCTTC; CDR3 protein: CASSLDPTGYNEQFF; clone size: NA; V gene: TRBV5-1; J gene: TRBJ2-1; D gene: NA
CDR3 DNA: TGTGCCAGCAGCGGACGTCAGGGGATCAGCTCACCCCTCCACTTT; CDR3 protein: CASSGRQGISSPLHF; clone size: NA; V gene: TRBV9; J gene: TRBJ1-6; D gene: NA
CDR3 DNA: TGTGCCAGCAGCTTAGATCACCTCGAGACCTACGAGCAGTACTTC; CDR3 protein: CASSLDHLETYEQYF; clone size: NA; V gene: TRBV11-2; J gene: TRBJ2-7; D gene: NA
CDR3 DNA: TGTGCCAGCAGTTACGGACAGGGCTCCTACGAGCAGTACTTC; CDR3 protein: CASSYGQGSYEQYF; clone size: NA; V gene: TRBV6-5; J gene: TRBJ2-7; D gene: TRBD1
CDR3 DNA: TGTGCCAGCAGTTTAACAACGGGTGGCTACGAGCAGTACTTC; CDR3 protein: CASSLTTGGYEQYF; clone size: NA; V gene: TRBV27; J gene: TRBJ2-7; D gene: NA
CDR3 DNA: TGTGCCAGCAGCTTAGTGGCGGGGAACACCGGGGAGCTGTTTTTT; CDR3 protein: CASSLVAGNTGELFF; clone size: NA; V gene: TRBV7-6; J gene: TRBJ2-2; D gene: NA
CDR3 DNA: TGTGCCAGCAGTTTACAGGGATCTGGGGCCAACGTCCTGACTTTC; CDR3 protein: CASSLQGSGANVLTF; clone size: NA; V gene: TRBV27; J gene: TRBJ2-6; D gene: NA
CDR3 DNA: TGTGCCAGCAGCTCTCCGGGACTAGCATTTTCAGATACGCAGTATTTT; CDR3 protein: CASSSPGLAFSDTQYF; clone size: NA; V gene: TRBV14; J gene: TRBJ2-3; D gene: TRBD2
CDR3 DNA: TGTGCCAGCAGCTTAACCCGACAGGGTCGCTACGAGCAGTACTTC; CDR3 protein: CASSLTRQGRYEQYF; clone size: few; V gene: TRBV7-6; J gene: TRBJ2-7; D gene: TRBD1
CDR3 DNA: TGTGCCAGCAGCCGACCCCGGGACAGGGGTAAAGATACGCAGTATTTT; CDR3 protein: CASSRPRDRGKDTQYF; clone size: NA; V gene: TRBV14; J gene: TRBJ2-3; D gene: TRBD1
CDR3 DNA: TGTGCCAGCAGCGGATCGGACAGGGGAGCTTACGAGCAGTACTTC; CDR3 protein: CASSGSDRGAYEQYF; clone size: NA; V gene: TRBV7-9; J gene: TRBJ2-7; D gene: TRBD1